Listed below are T cell receptor beta chains from one sample, sequenced in a study of blood T cell repertoires in COVID-19. The assay was immunoSEQ multiplex PCR, and TCRdb's table has in-frame clones only and misses some. The table records about 380,000 clones, more than 80% of them present only once. The material sequenced was peripheral blood. These receptors were collected from a man between 40 and 49 years old with acute or convalescent COVID-19. CDR3s include the opening cysteine and the closing phenylalanine or tryptophan. Each record gives: V gene, J gene, CDR3 protein.

>TRBV7-9|TRBJ2-1
CASSQGLAGGPYNEQFF
>TRBV6-2/TRBV6-3|TRBJ1-5
CASSRRGGYNQPQHF
>TRBV19|TRBJ2-5
CASGGTGGETQYF
>TRBV11-2|TRBJ2-7
CASSPWAGGGGEQYF
>TRBV9|TRBJ1-6
CASSPHRDSWNSPLHF
>TRBV7-6|TRBJ2-2
CASSSLGGGVTGELFF
>TRBV28|TRBJ2-3
CASSPPGAGDTQYF
>TRBV2|TRBJ1-2
CASSELGSYGYTF
>TRBV5-4|TRBJ1-3
CASSSARGAGGNTIYF
>TRBV5-1|TRBJ2-2
CASTTSGSVGELFF
>TRBV29-1|TRBJ2-7
CSVTGSGYSNEQYF
>TRBV24-1|TRBJ2-1
CATSDKNRVHGQFF
>TRBV5-8|TRBJ1-1
CASSLEDRLNTEAFF
>TRBV28|TRBJ2-2
CASHLTFPQGAKEGELFF
>TRBV7-9|TRBJ1-3
CAIHRVYSGNTIYF
>TRBV11-2|TRBJ2-3
CASSLANPGQVTDTQYF
>TRBV27|TRBJ2-7
CASSSTGTYEQYF
>TRBV5-1|TRBJ2-3
CASSWSPQESTDTQYF
>TRBV30|TRBJ1-2
CAWKRTAYGYTF
>TRBV5-1|TRBJ1-5
CASSLTGVNQPQHF
>TRBV29-1|TRBJ1-5
CSAGQGHQPQHF
>TRBV7-9|TRBJ2-7
CASSLTEEQYF
>TRBV30|TRBJ1-4
CAWSVGGEKLFF
>TRBV19|TRBJ1-5
CASSIGRQYSNQPQHF
>TRBV28|TRBJ1-2
CASSPPGSAYGYTF
>TRBV2|TRBJ2-7
CASSPLGGSGYEQYF
>TRBV28|TRBJ2-3
CASSLWRTSGTSADTQYF
>TRBV7-7|TRBJ2-1
CASSLGLAGVDEQFF
>TRBV28|TRBJ2-5
CASSPLTYSLPGETQYF
>TRBV4-1|TRBJ2-1
CASSQLAGVYNEQFF
>TRBV29-1|TRBJ2-3
CSGGRDYTDTQYF
>TRBV7-2|TRBJ2-5
CASSRTQETQYF
>TRBV5-1|TRBJ2-5
CASSSGQGAVETQYF
>TRBV9|TRBJ1-2
CASSVGQGADYGYTF
>TRBV3-1/TRBV3-2|TRBJ1-2
CASSQERSYTF
>TRBV2|TRBJ1-1
CASSKGTANTEAFF
>TRBV7-9|TRBJ2-3
CASSLDVEAGVTDTQYF
>TRBV4-1|TRBJ1-5
CASSLGPGLTMNSNQPQHF
>TRBV19|TRBJ1-5
CASSPEGLGSNQPQHF
>TRBV27|TRBJ1-1
CASSFLREGTEAFF
>TRBV6-5|TRBJ2-7
CASGTGNFYEQYF
>TRBV27|TRBJ2-2
CASRTGSGRAGELFF
>TRBV9|TRBJ2-7
CASSASGTGPYEQYF